The 29 T cell receptor beta chains below were found in one sample sequenced in a study of T cell clonality in common variable immunodeficiency. Measured with immunoSEQ multiplex PCR; TCRdb has only the in-frame clones, and not every one. This sample shows roughly 30,000 clones and no singletons; around 4.6% rests with the ten largest. The sample comprised peripheral blood mononuclear cells. The receptors here all came from a person between 18 and 75 years old in good health.

In this sample, this clone turned up many times. The sequence runs out 3 residues before the end of the CDR3; the remainder is reconstructed from the germline J gene. The chain employs TRBV20-1 and TRBJ2-1, with 7 positions matching TRBD2. Trimming took 8 bases from V and 7 from J; bases not matched to a gene: 23. The CDR3 totals 17 residues. Germline loops: CDR1 DFQATT, CDR2 SNEGSKA (reference sequence). CDR3 DNA, as far as it was read: TGCAGTCTTCCGGGACTAAATTTTGGGGGAGGAAGAAATGAG. Protein: CSLPGLNFGGGRNE. The CDR3 in full is CSLPGLNFGGGRNEQFF.

The sample holds many counts of this clone. Coverage ceases 3 residues before the CDR3 finishes, and the germline J gene fills in the end. The J gene is TRBJ2-1, the V gene TRBV18; 7 nucleotides align to TRBD2. The CDR3 length is 15 residues. The V gene end was trimmed by 3 bases and the J gene end by 1 base; junction bases not matched to a gene: 3. The germline V gene encodes CDR1 KGHSH and CDR2 LQKENI. CDR3 DNA, as far as it was read: TGTGCCAGCTCACCGGGTAGCGGGTCCTACAATGAG. Its translation: CASSPGSGSYNE. The whole CDR3 reads CASSPGSGSYNEQFF.

Many counts were recorded for this clone. The read ends 3 residues before the CDR3 terminus; that terminus is restored from the germline J gene. The chain recombines TRBV7-6 with TRBJ2-5; unclear D gene. This CDR3 spans 13 amino acids. V lost 2 bases, J lost 5 bases, and 9 bases lay in between. CDR1 and CDR2 from the germline V gene are SGHVS and FNYEAQ. This CDR3 is CASSLSPLETQYF. The DNA read from the CDR3 is TGTGCCAGCAGCTTATCCCCACTTGAGACC. Using reference TRBV7-6 and TRBJ2-5 for the parts outside the CDR3, the full variable domain is GAGVSQSPRYKVTKRGQDVALRCDPISGHVSLYWYRQALGQGPEFLTYFNYEAQQDKSGLPNDRFSAERPEGSISTLTIQRTEQRDSAMYRCASSLSPLETQYFGPGTRLLVL.

Details on this clone: The read ends 3 residues early relative to the CDR3; the germline J gene fills the gap. V usage is TRBV29-1 and J usage is TRBJ1-2, with TRBD1 as a possible D gene (6 bases). Per germline, CDR1 SQVTM and CDR2 ANQGSEA. Trimming removed 2 bases at V and 5 bases at J, with 15 bases between. The CDR3 has 14 residues. CDR3 sequence: CSVESEGQGYGYTF. CDR3 bases read: TGCAGCGTTGAAAGTGAGGGGCAGGGGTATGGC.

This clone was recorded at least ten times. The read ends 3 residues early relative to the CDR3; the germline J gene fills the gap. The chain has TRBV7-3 and TRBJ1-6, with a possible D match to TRBD1 (5 bases). With 5 bases removed from V and 10 bases from J, the gap between germline ends came to 18 bases. The germline gives CDR1 SGHTA, CDR2 FQGTGA. The CDR3 is 15 amino acids. CDR3: CASSHGGITGSPLHF. The DNA read from the CDR3 is TGTGCCAGCAGCCACGGGGGAATTACCGGGTCACCC.

This clone has ten or more counts. The CDR3 reads CSAPIAGTSYNEQFF. The CDR3 DNA, read in part, is TGCAGTGCGCCAATAGCGGGGACCTCCTACAATGAG. The rearrangement joins TRBV20-1 to TRBJ2-1, with TRBD2 matching 8 bases. Coverage ceases 3 residues before the CDR3 finishes, and the germline J gene fills in the end. Trimming at V came to 6 bases and at J to 0 bases, leaving 7 bases not matched to a gene. The CDR3 consists of 15 residues. Germline loops: CDR1 DFQATT, CDR2 SNEGSKA (reference sequence).

This clone occurred many times. The sequenced fragment ends 3 residues before the CDR3 boundary, so the rest is inferred from the germline J gene. The rearrangement uses TRBV7-3 and TRBJ1-2; D call uncertain. There are 13 residues in the CDR3. Between the trimmed V and J ends, which lost 6 bases and 7 bases, there was a span of 15 bases. CDR1 SGHTA and CDR2 FQGTGA come from the germline V gene. Incomplete CDR3 DNA: TGTGCCAGCAGGCCAGGCAACGGCTCTGGC. It is translated as CASRPGNGSG. In full, the CDR3 is CASRPGNGSGYTF.

Comments on this clone: The read ends 3 residues before the CDR3 terminus; that terminus is restored from the germline J gene. V and J are TRBV7-9 and TRBJ2-2; 10 positions match TRBD2. This CDR3 spans 15 amino acids. Trimming at V came to 7 bases and at J to 1 base, leaving 3 bases not matched to a gene. CDR1 and CDR2 (germline): SEHNR, FQNEAQ (reference sequence). CDR3 DNA (partial): TGTGCCAGCATCGGACTAGCGGTGAACACCGGGGAG. Translation: CASIGLAVNTGE. The whole CDR3 is CASIGLAVNTGELFF.

This clone was seen many times. The chain's CDR3 is CASSPRQWQGYGYTF. The sequenced CDR3 bases are TGTGCCAGCTCACCGCGCCAGTGGCAGGGGTATGGC. This chain joins TRBV18 and TRBJ1-2; possible D gene TRBD1, 6 bases. The read ends 3 residues before the CDR3 terminus; that terminus is restored from the germline J gene. Per the germline V gene, CDR1 is KGHSH and CDR2 is LQKENI. Trimming pared 3 bases from V and 5 bases from J, leaving 16 bases between. The CDR3 sequence is 15 residues long.

Turning to this clone: The read terminates 3 residues before the CDR3 end, so the remaining end is supplied by the germline J gene. The chain is built from TRBV2 and TRBJ1-5, with a weak D call TRBD1 (6 bases). Germline V lookup: CDR1 SNHLY, CDR2 FYNNEI. Between the trimmed V and J ends, which lost 4 bases and 0 bases, there was a span of 10 bases. The CDR3 runs 15 residues. The CDR3 spells CASSGTVNSNQPQHF. CDR3 bases read: TGTGCCAGCAGTGGGACAGTTAATAGCAATCAGCCC.

At least ten counts were recorded for this clone. The missing CDR3 end, 3 residues past where the read stops, is filled in from the germline J gene. The chain joins TRBV7-9 to TRBJ1-1, with D possibly being TRBD1 (6 bases). V shed 1 base and J shed 1 base, with 10 bases lying between them. Germline V gene data show CDR1 as SEHNR and CDR2 as FQNEAQ (reference sequence). CDR3 length: 15 residues. CDR3 protein: CASSLVGRGNTEAFF. The covered CDR3 bases are TGTGCCAGCAGCTTAGTTGGCAGGGGGAACACTGAA.

This clone turned up a few times. One junction end disagrees with the germline gene, perhaps due to a read error. The read ends 3 residues before the CDR3 terminus; that terminus is restored from the germline J gene. The chain uses TRBV11-3 and TRBJ1-2; unclear D gene. Germline V CDR1 and CDR2: SGHNT, YENEEA. This CDR3 is built from 14 residues. CDR3 DNA (partial): TGTGCCGGCAGCCGCGGGGAGGGAGGATATGGC. Its protein product is CAGSRGEGGYG. In full, the CDR3 reads CAGSRGEGGYGYTF.

Many counts were recorded for this clone. Incomplete CDR3 DNA: TGTGCCAGCAGCTTGGTGGGCAGGGACTATGGC. Protein sequence: CASSLVGRDYG. The entire CDR3 sequence reads CASSLVGRDYGYTF. The chain is built from TRBV5-4 and TRBJ1-2; tentative D call: TRBD1 (5 bases). The read terminates 3 residues before the CDR3 end, so the remaining end is supplied by the germline J gene. V lost 0 bases to trimming and J lost 3 bases, with 9 bases between them. The CDR3 has 14 residues. Looked up from germline, CDR1 is SGHNT and CDR2 is YYREEE (reference sequence).

This clone was recorded many times. Sequencing ends 3 residues short of the CDR3 end; the germline J gene provides the rest. This rearrangement joins TRBV2 to TRBJ1-2; D unresolved. In germline, CDR1 is SNHLY, CDR2 FYNNEI. Deletions cut 7 bases from V and 6 bases from J, with 9 bases between. This CDR3 comprises 11 residues. The sequenced CDR3 bases are TGTGCCAGCACCCAGGAGCATGGC. It codes for CASTQEHG. The whole CDR3 reads CASTQEHGYTF.

This clone was seen repeatedly, ten times or more. The read stops 3 residues short of the end of the CDR3; the missing end is completed from the germline J gene. V gene TRBV7-2 combines with J gene TRBJ2-3; possible D gene TRBD2, 5 bases. Trimming took 2 bases from V and 1 from J, leaving 10 bases between them. Germline V lookup: CDR1 SGHTA, CDR2 FQGNSA. CDR3 length: 15 residues. CDR3: CASSLSGPGTDTQYF. Incomplete CDR3 DNA: TGTGCCAGCAGCTTAAGCGGCCCCGGCACAGATACG.

CDR3 sequence: CASRGEVGLADPGAFF. Partial CDR3 DNA: TGTGCCAGCAGGGGGGAGGTGGGACTAGCGGATCCGGGA. The V and J genes are TRBV6-2 or TRBV6-3 and TRBJ1-1, with D tentatively TRBD1 (5 bases). The read comes to an end 3 residues before the CDR3 does, leaving the germline J gene to fill in the end. This CDR3 is 16 amino acids long. Germline values: CDR1 MNHEY, CDR2 SVGEGT.

For this clone: The read ends 3 residues shy of where the CDR3 ends; the end is completed using the germline J gene. V is TRBV6-1 and J is TRBJ2-7; D is uncertain. With 2 bases removed from V and 2 bases from J, the gap between germline ends came to 13 bases. The germline V gene has CDR1 MNHNS and CDR2 SASEGT. The CDR3 sequence is 15 residues long. CDR3 DNA (partial): TGTGCCAGCAGTGAAAGGGCCAGGCGCCCCTACGAG. Translated, it gives CASSERARRPYE. In full, the CDR3 reads CASSERARRPYEQYF.

This clone was picked up many times. The read ends 3 residues early relative to the CDR3; the germline J gene fills the gap. V is TRBV28 and J is TRBJ1-2; TRBD1 matches at 7 bases. The CDR3 sequence is 13 residues long. Germline CDR1 reads MDHEN; CDR2 reads SYDVKM. The CDR3 bases that were read are TGTGCCAGCAGTTGGGGACAGTTGGAAGGC. Its translation: CASSWGQLEG. From start to end, the CDR3 is CASSWGQLEGYTF.

In its sample, this clone was seen many times. Read data end 3 residues before the CDR3 end; the end is taken from the germline J gene. The chain carries TRBV18 and TRBJ2-6; D perhaps matches TRBD1 (7 bases). Trimming left V 6 bases short and J 12 bases short, with 18 bases between. The CDR3 is 14 amino acids. In germline, CDR1 is KGHSH, CDR2 LQKENI. The part of the CDR3 DNA that was read is TGTGCCAGCTCTCGGGAGACAGGGAACATCGTC. Amino acid sequence: CASSRETGNIV. The whole CDR3 region reads CASSRETGNIVLTF.

This clone appeared many times. The read terminates 3 residues ahead of where the CDR3 ends, so the germline J gene completes it. The V call is TRBV5-1, the J call TRBJ2-5, with D possibly matching TRBD2 (5 bases). The V gene's germline CDR1 is SGHRS and CDR2 YFSETQ. V was clipped by 0 bases and J by 1 base, with 10 bases between them. The CDR3 consists of 15 residues. The sequenced CDR3 bases are TGCGCCAGCAGCTTGGTGTCGAGCGGCCAAGAGACC. Translating it yields CASSLVSSGQET. The whole CDR3 protein reads CASSLVSSGQETQYF.

This clone was recorded many times. The read terminates 3 residues before the CDR3 end, so the remaining end is supplied by the germline J gene. The chain employs TRBV7-8 and TRBJ2-7; maybe TRBD1 (5 bases). Deletions cut 1 base from V and 3 bases from J, with 19 bases between. The CDR3 has 17 amino acids. The V gene's germline CDR1 is SGHVS and CDR2 FQNEAQ. CDR3 amino acids: CASSLVIIPGNSYEQYF. Partial CDR3 DNA: TGTGCCAGCAGCTTAGTAATTATTCCAGGGAATAGCTACGAG.

This clone was observed many times. The read finishes 3 residues shy of the CDR3 end, and the germline J gene is used to complete it. The chain uses TRBV11-3 and TRBJ2-1; tentative D call: TRBD2 (6 bases). V lost 8 bases, J lost 6 bases, and 17 bases lay in between. The germline V gene encodes CDR1 SGHNT and CDR2 YENEEA. The CDR3 runs 14 residues. The covered CDR3 bases are TGTGCCAGCGGGCGGGGAAGTAGTCGCAATGAG. As protein: CASGRGSSRNE. In full, the CDR3 reads CASGRGSSRNEQFF.

This clone was counted ten times or more. The CDR3 goes on 3 residues after the read ends, and that part is filled in from the germline J gene. The chain couples TRBV29-1 to TRBJ2-7; tentative D call: TRBD2 (6 bases). V gave up 7 bases and J gave up 0 bases, with 13 bases separating them. Germline values: CDR1 SQVTM, CDR2 ANQGSEA. The CDR3 contains 13 residues. CDR3 bases read: TGCAGCGGGGTGGGGGGTACCTCCTACGAG. Amino acid sequence: CSGVGGTSYE. The entire CDR3 reads CSGVGGTSYEQYF.

There are a few counts of this clone. The CDR3 goes on 3 residues after the read ends, and that part is filled in from the germline J gene. The chain is built from TRBV11-2 and TRBJ2-7, with D perhaps matching TRBD1 (5 bases). The length of the CDR3 is 13 residues. Per the germline V gene, CDR1 is SGHAT and CDR2 is FQNNGV. The V end was cut by 3 bases, the J end by 3 bases, with 9 bases between. This CDR3 reads CASSLTANYEQYF. The CDR3 bases that were read are TGTGCCAGCAGCTTGACAGCAAACTACGAG.

At least ten counts were recorded for this clone. With the read ending 3 residues before the CDR3 end, the germline J gene is used to fill in that end. The chain combines TRBV4-1 with TRBJ2-3, with 8 bases lining up with TRBD1. The CDR3 sequence is 16 residues long. Germline lookup yields CDR1 MGHRA and CDR2 YSYEKL. V trimming: 3 bases; J trimming: 0 bases; junction bases outside the gene matches: 5. Partial CDR3 DNA: TGCGCCAGCAGCCAGTCCGGACAGGGCAGCACAGATACG. Protein product: CASSQSGQGSTDT. The full CDR3 protein reads CASSQSGQGSTDTQYF.

This clone was seen many times. The CDR3 end is not reached by the read, which stops 3 residues before it; the germline J gene fills it in. V gene TRBV2 combines with J gene TRBJ2-7, with 8 bases lining up with TRBD1. V shed 1 base, J shed 5 bases, and the junction held 10 bases outside the gene matches. This CDR3 is 16 amino acids long. Per germline, CDR1 SNHLY and CDR2 FYNNEI. CDR3 sequence reads: CASSEVGTGRGDEQYF. Incomplete CDR3 DNA: TGTGCCAGCAGTGAAGTAGGGACAGGACGCGGTGACGAG.

This clone was detected many times. The sequenced fragment ends 3 residues before the CDR3 boundary, so the rest is inferred from the germline J gene. The gene calls are TRBV6-7 and TRBJ2-4; 7 bases map to TRBD2. TRBV6-7 is sorted into the ORF group, with uncertain function. The V gene end was trimmed by 8 bases and the J gene end by 0 bases; junction bases not matched to a gene: 16. The CDR3 length is 18 residues. This chain's CDR3 is CASRTGSSGPLAKNIQYF. Partial CDR3 DNA: TGTGCCAGCCGAACGGGGAGTAGCGGGCCCCTAGCCAAAAACATT.

With regard to this clone: The DNA ends 3 residues before the CDR3 does, and the rest of the CDR3 is filled in from the germline J gene. The chain uses TRBV30 and TRBJ2-7; tentative D call: TRBD1 (6 bases). V lost 1 base and J 1 base, leaving 11 bases between the germline ends. Per germline, CDR1 GTSNPN and CDR2 SVGIG (reference sequence). This CDR3 spans 14 amino acids. Partial CDR3 DNA: TGTGCCTGGAGTGCAGTGACAGGATCCTACGAG. Its translation is CAWSAVTGSYE. The entire CDR3 sequence reads CAWSAVTGSYEQYF.

In its sample, this clone was seen many times. The read ends 3 residues early relative to the CDR3; the germline J gene fills the gap. The genes are TRBV5-1 and TRBJ2-7; 15 bases line up with TRBD2. Germline V gene sequence: CDR1 SGHRS, CDR2 YFSETQ. Trimming at V came to 7 bases and at J to 5 bases, leaving 10 bases not matched to a gene. This CDR3 is 16 amino acids long. The CDR3 here is CASFPGLAGGVDEQYF. The part of the CDR3 DNA that was read is TGCGCCAGCTTTCCGGGACTAGCGGGAGGAGTGGACGAG.